This T cell receptor (beta chain) emerged from a study of human T cells and chemical hapten exposure (dated by TCRdb to about 2021). In terms of the full investigation: For sensitization, 2% DPC in acetone was applied to a 2 cm by 2 cm area of upper inner arm skin. Patch testing was done on the upper back using Finn chambers containing 0.01% DPC, and results were scored after 6 days according to International Contact Dermatitis Research Group standards. Patients additionally received weekly therapeutic DPC doses to the scalp throughout the approximately 25-week study period. Libraries were pooled for sequencing, and per-sample TCR yields varied mainly because of small differences in library volumes within the pool. Most of the patients in the cohort were female, and the cohort covered alopecia areata with under or over 50% scalp involvement, alopecia totalis and alopecia universalis. Peripheral blood TCR repertoire changes were tracked in vivo in alopecia patients during primary and secondary sensitization to the hapten diphenylcyclopropenone (DPC). Under 30 alopecia patients gave blood for TCR sequencing at one to four time points (pre-sensitization, 2, 6 and 24 weeks). Blood samples were taken from patients before sensitization (week 0) and at 2, 6 and about 24 weeks after DPC sensitization. Study-level results and caveats: DPC sensitization did not change how many TCRs were above 1 in 1000 frequency, and no evidence was found of alterations in global repertoire structure. Because every patient had alopecia, a presumed autoimmune disease, the patients' immune response might differ from that of healthy individuals. Patch test score correlated positively with the number of PT1 expanded TCRs, reaching significance at thresholds 8, 16 and 32 but not at 4. Significantly more large CDR3 similarity clusters were formed by expanded TCRs than by pre-sensitization or healthy control sets, consistent with antigen-driven responses. Repeated subsampling changed both the strength of the expansion versus patch-test correlation and the threshold at which the correlation became significant.

The trim is 3 bases for V and 7 bases for J, with a gap of 19 bases between the germline ends. From its cysteine to its phenylalanine, the CDR3 spans 16 amino acids. Only the CDR3 portion is preserved as DNA: 48 bases, with reading frame beginning at the first base. According to the germline V gene, CDR1 reads MNHNS and CDR2 reads SASEGT. The library came from RACE. The data were produced on a NextSeq 500. During library preparation, unique molecular identifiers were attached to individual cDNA molecules so that TCRs could be counted quantitatively and reproducibly. Each blood RNA sample was used to sequence both TCR alpha and TCR beta chains. As for how the authors treated the data: Samples had a median of 95,638 TCRs, with a range from 23,224 to 690,600. V, J and CDR3 annotation of the TCR reads was performed with the Decombinator software suite. To make PS versus PT1 abundance plots, every sample was subsampled to the same number of TCRs (28,000). TCRs were defined as expanded if absent before sensitization and observed at least eight times at the 2-week time point. TCRdb ran its own pipeline on the public reads, namely fastp trimming at Q25 and MiXCR clone calling, and kept in-frame beta chains. Records with the same CDR3 protein are collapsed into one entry carrying the most frequent genes and DNA. Clone size and V and J calls follow TCRdb, not the original study. This sample lists roughly 200,000 distinct CDR3 sequences; about 20% were detected once. The biggest ten clones account for about 7% of the sample.

This clonotype was seen many times. The antigen it binds to is not known. Within one base of it there is no much larger clone, and no base qualities were kept. In the paper's terms, the time point label means: patch test 1, 2 weeks after DPC sensitization. Per the publication, the treatment or condition label means: therapeutic diphenylcyclopropenone sensitization with weekly scalp DPC. At every patch-test visit, the blood draw took place before the patch test was put on. Patients were considered eligible if aged 18 to 70, diagnosed with alopecia and deemed suitable for DPC therapy, and patients were excluded if pregnant. Total RNA was extracted from unfractionated whole blood collected in Tempus Blood RNA tubes.

This receptor chain uses TRBV6-1 and TRBJ1-5; 5 matching bases give a weak D call of TRBD1. The receptor was isolated from a woman in her 50s with alopecia areata. Some clones in this sample may be carry-over from other donors' samples. This material consisted of whole blood, taken in connection with sensitization to the hapten diphenylcyclopropenone (DPC). The sequenced DNA is TGTGCCAGCAGTGAGGGGCCCAGTTGGGCAAGGCAGCCCCAGCATTTT. This translates into CASSEGPSWARQPQHF.